Shown below are 28 T cell receptor beta chains from a single sample sequenced in a study of blood T cells in healthy people across ages. A second PCR of about 6 to 12 cycles used a sample-barcoded 5' primer and a J-beta primer mix. TCRdb reprocessed the 5' RACE reads with MiXCR, giving one entry per CDR3 protein. The sample has some 700,000 distinct CDR3 sequences, roughly 44% seen once. The specimen sequenced was blood. Receptors were obtained from an older woman in good health.

V is TRBV5-1 and J is TRBJ2-3, with TRBD1 as a possible D gene (6 bases). Germline V lookup: CDR1 SGHRS, CDR2 YFSETQ. V lost 3 bases and J lost 5, with 13 bases in between. The CDR3 extends over 14 amino acids. CDR3 sequence: CASSYREKGDTQYF. CDR3 sequence (DNA): TGCGCCAGCAGCTACAGGGAGAAGGGAGATACGCAGTATTTT. The whole variable domain, filled in from reference TRBV5-1 and TRBJ2-3, reads KAGVTQTPRYLIKTRGQQVTLSCSPISGHRSVSWYQQTPGQGLQFLFEYFSETQRNKGNFPGRFSGRQFSNSRSEMNVSTLELGDSALYLCASSYREKGDTQYFGPGTRLTVL.

This clonotype has a handful of counts. The chain has TRBV7-2 and TRBJ2-3; TRBD2 aligns across 12 bases. This CDR3 contains 16 residues. With V trimmed by 6 bases and J by 3 bases, 7 bases remained unmatched. Germline assignment: CDR1 SGHTA and CDR2 FQGNSA. The CDR3 nucleotides are TGTGCCAGCAGTTCTAGCGGGGGGGCCGGAACAGATACGCAGTATTTT. Translated: CASSSSGGAGTDTQYF.

The chain uses TRBV20-1 and TRBJ1-1; D remains unclear. The CDR3 is 12 residues long. Germline V gives CDR1 DFQATT, CDR2 SNEGSKA (reference sequence). Trimming pared 1 base from V and 6 bases from J, leaving 9 bases between. The CDR3 DNA is TGCAGTGCTAGAGTTTATTGGCCTGAAGCTTTCTTT. Residues: CSARVYWPEAFF.

A word on this clonotype: This could be a read error, since a much larger clone is one nucleotide away. V gene TRBV7-2 combines with J gene TRBJ2-4, with 8 bases aligning to TRBD1. In germline, CDR1 is SGHTA, CDR2 FQGNSA. The CDR3 extends over 15 amino acids. V trimming: 3 bases; J trimming: 13 bases; junction bases outside the gene matches: 14. CDR3 loop: CASSFGTGGTYGQYF. CDR3 DNA: TGTGCCAGCAGCTTTGGGACAGGTGGGACCTACGGGCAGTACTTC. The full variable domain, completed using reference TRBV7-2 and TRBJ2-4, is GAGVSQSPSNKVTEKGKDVELRCDPISGHTALYWYRQSLGQGLEFLIYFQGNSAPDKSGLPSDRFSAERTGGSVSTLTIQRTQQEDSAVYLCASSFGTGGTYGQYFGAGTRLSVL.

Worth noting for this clonotype: A much larger clone differs from this one at a single base, so this may be a read error. The chain carries TRBV29-1 and TRBJ2-1; D gene ambiguous. This CDR3 is built from 16 residues. Germline values: CDR1 SQVTM, CDR2 ANQGSEA. The CDR3 here is CSVGRLAANTYNERFF. In nucleotides, the CDR3 is TGCAGCGTTGGAAGACTCGCGGCAAATACCTACAATGAGCGGTTCTTC.

This clonotype was observed at least ten times. The chain is built from TRBV7-2 and TRBJ1-4; TRBD1 matches at 9 bases. Germline V lookup: CDR1 SGHTA, CDR2 FQGNSA. CDR3 length: 18 amino acids. Trimming took 5 bases from V and 7 from J; bases not matched to a gene: 17. The CDR3 coding sequence is TGTGCCAGCAGCAGACATCCGGGACAGGGAGGAGAGGGTGAAAAACTGTTTTTT. This gives the protein CASSRHPGQGGEGEKLFF.

As to this clonotype: A much bigger clone sits one base away, suggesting this may be a read error. The chain links TRBV27 to TRBJ2-5; 9 positions match TRBD2. Germline lookup yields CDR1 MNHEY and CDR2 SMNVEV (reference sequence). V shed 5 bases and J 11 bases; nucleotides not matched to a gene: 18. The CDR3 sequence is 16 residues long. Here the CDR3 DNA reads TGTGCCAGCAGTCAAGCGGGGGGCCTGGCGGATGCTGAGCAGTACTTC. Protein sequence: CASSQAGGLADAEQYF.

The V call is TRBV20-1, the J call TRBJ2-1, with 7 bases that match TRBD2. This CDR3 contains 15 residues. The germline CDR1 and CDR2 sequences are DFQATT and SNEGSKA (reference sequence). V lost 3 bases and J lost 3; bases outside the gene matches: 8. The CDR3 protein is CSASQASGYYNEQFF. Written as DNA, the CDR3 is TGCAGTGCTAGTCAGGCTAGCGGTTACTACAATGAGCAGTTCTTC.

The chain recombines TRBV20-1 with TRBJ2-3; possible D gene TRBD2, 5 bases. Trimming took off 3 bases at V and 2 bases at J, with 15 bases between the two ends. Germline CDR1 reads DFQATT; CDR2 reads SNEGSKA (reference sequence). This CDR3 has 15 residues. CDR3 protein: CSASPKAGLTDTQYF. As DNA, the CDR3 is TGCAGTGCTAGTCCTAAGGCGGGTCTCACAGATACGCAGTATTTT.

Details on this clonotype: This may be a read error, as it is one base from a much larger clone. V is TRBV10-3 and J is TRBJ2-7; 7 nucleotides match TRBD2. The CDR3 sequence is 15 residues long. Germline V CDR1 and CDR2: ENHRY, SYGVKD. V was clipped by 2 bases and J by 5 bases; unmatched bases: 9. The CDR3 loop is CAISEAGTIADEQYF. The CDR3 DNA reads as TGTGCCATCAGTGAGGCCGGGACTATAGCCGACGAGCAGTACTTC.

The chain combines TRBV21-1 with TRBJ1-6; TRBD1 is the table's D call and was not checked against the DNA. TRBV21-1 corresponds to a pseudogene. The CDR3 contains 15 residues. The DNA of the CDR3 is TGTGCCAGCAGCATCCGGACAGGACCTAATTCACCCCTCCACTTT. Its translation is CASSIRTGPNSPLHF.

Notes on this clonotype: A much bigger clone sits one base away, suggesting this may be a read error. The chain uses TRBV12-3 or TRBV12-4 and TRBJ2-3; no clear D. This CDR3 is built from 12 residues. V was cut by 6 bases and J by 4 bases, with 8 bases left in between. CDR3 residues: CASRTSPDTQYF. In nucleotides, the CDR3 is TGTGCCAGCAGAACTTCGCCAGATACGCAGTATTTT.

V is TRBV5-5 and J is TRBJ1-2; tentatively, D is TRBD1 (5 bases). V dropped 4 bases and J dropped 8 bases, with 18 bases sitting between them. CDR1 is SGHKS, CDR2 YYEKEE, per germline (reference sequence). The CDR3 is made up of 14 amino acids. The CDR3 reads CASSPEPGRGGYTF. The CDR3 bases are TGTGCCAGCAGCCCGGAGCCGGGGCGGGGAGGCTACACCTTC.

This clonotype was detected ten times or more. The rearrangement joins TRBV12-3 or TRBV12-4 to TRBJ2-6; a weak D match, TRBD2 (6 bases). With 10 bases removed from V and 2 bases from J, the gap between germline ends came to 9 bases. CDR3 size: 13 residues. As DNA, the CDR3 is TGTGCCACCCTAGCGACTGGGGCCAACGTCCTGACTTTC. Its protein is CATLATGANVLTF.

This chain connects TRBV20-1 to TRBJ1-4; D possibly corresponds to TRBD1 (5 bases). Trimming took off 2 bases at V and 0 bases at J, with 7 bases between the two ends. Germline V gives CDR1 DFQATT, CDR2 SNEGSKA (reference sequence). The CDR3 is made up of 14 amino acids. As DNA, the CDR3 is TGCAGTGCTAGACCAGGGTCAACTAATGAAAAACTGTTTTTT. Amino acids: CSARPGSTNEKLFF.

The chain links TRBV18 to TRBJ2-1; 9 bases agree with TRBD1. Per germline, CDR1 KGHSH and CDR2 LQKENI. With 5 bases clipped from V and 4 bases from J, the junction kept 6 bases outside the gene matches. The CDR3 consists of 15 residues. Written as DNA, the CDR3 is TGTGCCAGCTCATCCGCGGGGACAGGGTACAATGAGCAGTTCTTC. It specifies CASSSAGTGYNEQFF.

The chain joins TRBV5-1 to TRBJ2-5; 14 nucleotides agree with TRBD2. Germline V gives CDR1 SGHRS, CDR2 YFSETQ. Trimming took 3 bases from V and 4 from J; bases not matched to a gene: 5. CDR3 length equals 16 residues. CDR3 bases: TGCGCCAGCAGCTCGGGACTAGCGGGGGAGGGAGAGACCCAGTACTTC. It is translated as CASSSGLAGEGETQYF.

The J gene is TRBJ1-6, the V gene TRBV12-3 or TRBV12-4, with a possible D match to TRBD1 (6 bases). This CDR3 is 12 amino acids long. Trimming took off 7 bases at V and 8 bases at J, with 9 bases between the two ends. This chain's CDR3 is CASKGGDSPLHF. The CDR3 nucleotides are TGTGCCAGCAAGGGGGGGGATTCACCCCTCCACTTT.

The genes are TRBV20-1 and TRBJ1-1; D not resolved. The CDR3 length is 13 residues. Germline CDR1 and CDR2: DFQATT and SNEGSKA (reference sequence). The V gene lost 0 bases and the J gene lost 3 bases, with 8 bases spanning the gap. DNA for the CDR3: TGCAGTGCTAGAGAGGTGCAATACACTGAAGCTTTCTTT. This translates into CSAREVQYTEAFF.

J is TRBJ2-3 and V is TRBV29-1, with a tentative D call TRBD2 (6 bases). This CDR3 is built from 16 residues. The germline V and J ends were trimmed by 3 bases and 2 bases, with 18 bases remaining between them. Germline CDR1 reads SQVTM; CDR2 reads ANQGSEA. The CDR3 loop reads CSVERSGEKYTDTQYF. CDR3 DNA: TGCAGCGTTGAGCGGTCGGGAGAAAAATACACAGATACGCAGTATTTT.

The gene calls are TRBV21-1 and TRBJ2-3. TRBV21-1 is shown as a pseudogene. CDR3 length: 16 amino acids. DNA for the CDR3: TGTGCCAGCAGCAAAGGACCACTATATTGCACAGATACGCAGTATTTT. Translated, it gives CASSKGPLYCTDTQYF.

In its sample, this clonotype was seen a few times. The CDR3 is CASSPQENEQFF. The CDR3, as DNA: TGTGCCAGCTCACCCCAGGAAAATGAGCAGTTCTTC. The chain couples TRBV18 to TRBJ2-1; no clear D gene. CDR1 is KGHSH and CDR2 is LQKENI in the germline V gene. V was clipped by 3 bases and J by 7 bases, with 7 bases between them. CDR3 length equals 12 residues. The whole variable domain, filled in from reference TRBV18 and TRBJ2-1, reads NAGVMQNPRHLVRRRGQEARLRCSPMKGHSHVYWYRQLPEEGLKFMVYLQKENIIDESGMPKERFSAEFPKEGPSILRIQQVVRGDSAAYFCASSPQENEQFFGPGTRLTVL.

V and J are TRBV20-1 and TRBJ1-2; TRBD1 agrees at 7 bases. The V gene end was trimmed by 0 bases and the J gene end by 8 bases; junction bases not matched to a gene: 6. The CDR3 contains 13 residues. In germline, CDR1 is DFQATT, CDR2 SNEGSKA (reference sequence). CDR3 sequence (DNA): TGCAGTGCTAGAGAGTACAGGGGCAAGGGCTACACCTTC. Translating gives CSAREYRGKGYTF.

This clonotype showed up just a few times. V usage is TRBV9 and J usage is TRBJ2-7; D is possibly TRBD1 or TRBD2 (6 bases each). The CDR3 totals 14 residues. Germline CDR1 and CDR2: SGDLS and YYNGEE. Trimming stripped 0 bases from V and 3 bases from J, with 10 bases between. The CDR3 sequence is CASSVAQGGYEQYF. The CDR3 DNA is TGTGCCAGCAGCGTAGCACAGGGAGGCTACGAGCAGTACTTC.

CDR3: CASSLGKRSPDTQYF. The CDR3 nucleotides read TGCGCCAGCAGCTTGGGCAAGAGAAGTCCAGATACGCAGTATTTT. V and J are TRBV5-1 and TRBJ2-3, with no clear D. Germline V gene sequence: CDR1 SGHRS, CDR2 YFSETQ. This CDR3 is 15 amino acids long. Deletions cut 0 bases from V and 4 bases from J, with 12 bases between.

This clonotype was counted a few times. CDR3 amino acids: CATSATGGQETQYF. The CDR3 DNA follows: TGTGCCACCAGCGCCACAGGCGGCCAAGAGACCCAGTACTTC. The chain recombines TRBV15 with TRBJ2-5, with a weak D call TRBD1 (5 bases). This CDR3 region has 14 residues. Germline V lookup: CDR1 LNHNV, CDR2 YYDKDF (reference sequence). The V and J ends lost 5 bases and 1 base respectively, with 11 bases between them.

This clonotype was counted a few times. The chain recombines TRBV20-1 with TRBJ1-2; D is unresolved. From germline, CDR1 is DFQATT and CDR2 SNEGSKA (reference sequence). Between the trimmed V and J ends, which lost 1 base and 4 bases, there was a span of 10 bases. The CDR3 is 13 amino acids. The CDR3 is CSARGPAAYGYTF. CDR3 nucleotide sequence: TGCAGTGCTAGAGGGCCAGCGGCCTATGGCTACACCTTC.

In this sample, this clonotype turned up many times. The rearrangement joins TRBV29-1 to TRBJ2-7; 8 bases line up with TRBD1. Germline CDR1 SQVTM, CDR2 ANQGSEA. The CDR3 spans 13 residues. The V segment lost 3 bases and the J segment 5 bases; nucleotides outside the gene matches: 6. The CDR3 bases are TGCAGCGTTGACAGACAGGGGTTCGACGAGCAGTACTTC. Translating gives CSVDRQGFDEQYF.